The clone carrying this T cell receptor beta chain has more than one count but fewer than ten. The antigen remains unidentified. These data originate in a study of T-cell memory formation after mild COVID-19. Findings of the study overall: Confirmation was lacking for SARS-CoV-2 specificity of second-wave clones that peaked on day 37. The pre-infection memory compartment contained some responding clones, suggesting cross-reactive memory joined.

Germline V lookup: CDR1 LGHNA, CDR2 YSLEER. The CDR3 has 16 residues. V was shortened by 4 bases and J by 1 base, with 11 bases between the two germline ends. MiXCR, applied by TCRdb to the 5' RACE reads, yields one record per CDR3 protein. The table has about 250,000 distinct CDR3 sequences, roughly 18% seen once. Sequences were obtained from PBMCs or a T cell subset sorted from them (not recorded which). The source of this sequence is a man aged 18 to 30 who had mild COVID-19 (a few samples of this study predate the infection). Cell type and time point are not known. The V call is TRBV4-3, the J call TRBJ2-6; tentative D call: TRBD1 (6 bases). The CDR3 reads CASSRTEFSGANVLTF. CDR3 nucleotides: TGCGCCAGCAGCCGGACAGAATTTTCTGGGGCCAACGTCCTGACTTTC.